A single sample is the source of the 21 T cell receptor beta chains below, sequenced in a study of T cells in Graves' hyperthyroidism and ophthalmopathy (dated by TCRdb to 2018 to 2020). Receptor libraries were prepared by multiplex PCR. Sequencing used an Illumina HiSeq 2000. TCR beta CDR3 regions were amplified from RNA transcripts. A first-round RT-PCR of the TCR CDR3 used the HTBI primer set with the Qiagen OneStep RT-PCR kit. TCRdb cleaned the public reads at Q25 with fastp, built clones with MiXCR and kept in-frame beta chains. Every entry covers one CDR3 protein and lists the most common genes and DNA from its rows. This sample has 730,000 or so distinct CDR3 sequences in its table, and around 20% of those were observed once. The top ten clonotypes cover approximately 15% of the sample. The specimen was blood. The receptors were sampled from a woman aged 45-59 years with Graves' hyperthyroidism that later progressed to Graves' ophthalmopathy.

This clonotype occurred many times. The genes are TRBV3-1 and TRBJ1-1, with D hard to call. The CDR3 consists of 15 residues. Trimming took 0 bases from V and 4 from J, leaving 12 bases between them. Germline V CDR1 and CDR2: LGHDT, YNNKEL (reference sequence). In DNA form, the CDR3 reads TGTGCCAGCAGCCAAGATCTCCCCGGATTCACTGAAGCTTTCTTT. This sequence encodes CASSQDLPGFTEAFF.

This clonotype was seen at least ten times. This chain connects TRBV27 to TRBJ1-2, with TRBD1 identical over 7 bases. The CDR3 is made up of 16 amino acids. The V segment lost 5 bases and the J segment 1 base; nucleotides outside the gene matches: 10. Germline CDR1 MNHEY, CDR2 SMNVEV (reference sequence). CDR3 sequence reads: CASSPKRTGGNYGYTF. The CDR3 DNA follows: TGTGCCAGCAGTCCCAAACGGACAGGTGGTAACTATGGCTACACCTTC.

The chain combines TRBV20-1 with TRBJ2-3; D may be TRBD2 (5 bases). CDR1 is DFQATT and CDR2 is SNEGSKA in the germline V gene (reference sequence). Trimming took off 6 bases at V and 6 bases at J, with 13 bases between the two ends. The CDR3 sequence is 12 residues long. The CDR3 reads CSAPKLVDTQYF. The CDR3 bases are TGCAGTGCACCAAAACTAGTCGATACGCAGTATTTT.

This clonotype has only a few counts. The chain combines TRBV6-5 with TRBJ1-2, with 8 bases matching TRBD1. The CDR3 runs 14 residues. Germline values: CDR1 MNHEY, CDR2 SVGAGI. Trimming at V came to 5 bases and at J to 7 bases, leaving 9 bases not matched to a gene. Here the CDR3 DNA reads TGTGCCAGCAGTCCGGACAGGGTGATAGGTGGCTACACCTTC. It codes for CASSPDRVIGGYTF.

In its sample, this clonotype was seen many times. The chain recombines TRBV29-1 with TRBJ2-2, with D perhaps assigned TRBD1 or TRBD2 (5 bases each). The CDR3 is 14 amino acids. Germline V gene lookup returns CDR1 SQVTM and CDR2 ANQGSEA. The V gene lost 4 bases and the J gene lost 6 bases, with 15 bases spanning the gap. CDR3 loop: CSVAGDVSPGELFF. The CDR3 DNA is TGCAGCGTTGCCGGGGACGTGTCACCCGGGGAGCTGTTTTTT.

DNA of the CDR3: TGTGCCAGCAGCGTAGCCGGGGCTGTCGGCACTGAAGCTTTCTTT. Amino acid sequence: CASSVAGAVGTEAFF. The gene calls are TRBV9 and TRBJ1-1; D is possibly TRBD1 (5 bases). This CDR3 has 15 amino acids. Trimming pared 0 bases from V and 4 bases from J, leaving 13 bases between. The germline V gene has CDR1 SGDLS and CDR2 YYNGEE.

The chain employs TRBV9 and TRBJ2-7, with 8 bases aligning to TRBD1. From germline, CDR1 is SGDLS and CDR2 YYNGEE. The CDR3 has 16 residues. V was clipped by 2 bases and J by 0 bases; unmatched bases: 7. The CDR3 here is CASSVGTGDISYEQYF. The CDR3, as DNA: TGTGCCAGCAGCGTGGGGACAGGCGACATCTCCTACGAGCAGTACTTC.

The rearrangement links TRBV6-6 to TRBJ1-4, with D unclear. The CDR3 consists of 16 residues. Germline assignment: CDR1 MNHNY and CDR2 SVGAGI (reference sequence). The ends were cut back, 0 bases at V and 3 bases at J, with 11 bases in the middle. The CDR3 DNA reads as TGTGCCAGCAGTTACTCTACAAGTGGAGCTAATGAAAAACTGTTTTTT. Residues: CASSYSTSGANEKLFF.

This clonotype has a count of ten or more. The chain is built from TRBV11-2 and TRBJ2-3; TRBD1 matches at 7 bases. Per the germline V gene, CDR1 is SGHAT and CDR2 is FQNNGV. The CDR3 length is 14 residues. V lost 7 bases and J lost 1; bases outside the gene matches: 5. CDR3 sequence (DNA): TGTGCCAGCATGCGGACAGGCGGCACAGATACGCAGTATTTT. Its protein product is CASMRTGGTDTQYF.

V gene TRBV9 combines with J gene TRBJ1-1, with D tentatively TRBD1 (5 bases). Germline values: CDR1 SGDLS, CDR2 YYNGEE. The V gene lost 2 bases and the J gene lost 1 base, with 12 bases spanning the gap. The CDR3 runs to 15 residues. CDR3 protein: CASSVQDSSNTEAFF. CDR3 DNA sequence: TGTGCCAGCAGCGTCCAAGACAGCTCGAACACTGAAGCTTTCTTT.

The rearrangement joins TRBV29-1 to TRBJ2-2; D uncertain. Per germline, CDR1 SQVTM and CDR2 ANQGSEA. This CDR3 contains 12 residues. Deletions cut 5 bases from V and 3 bases from J, with 7 bases between. Here the CDR3 reads CSVSRHTGELFF. In DNA form, the CDR3 reads TGCAGCGTTTCGCGGCACACCGGGGAGCTGTTTTTT.

The gene calls are TRBV3-1 and TRBJ1-1, with D hard to call. This CDR3 is 15 amino acids long. Trimming removed 0 bases at V and 1 base at J, with 9 bases between. Germline V gene sequence: CDR1 LGHDT, CDR2 YNNKEL (reference sequence). DNA for the CDR3: TGTGCCAGCAGCCAAGATCCAGTAGCGAACACTGAAGCTTTCTTT. Amino acids: CASSQDPVANTEAFF.

The rearrangement joins TRBV7-9 to TRBJ2-5; tentative D call: TRBD2 (5 bases). This CDR3 is built from 15 residues. From germline, CDR1 is SEHNR and CDR2 FQNEAQ (reference sequence). V shed 4 bases and J shed 2 bases, with 14 bases lying between them. CDR3 sequence reads: CASSSKPGLQETQYF. In nucleotides, the CDR3 is TGTGCCAGCAGCTCCAAGCCGGGGTTGCAAGAGACCCAGTACTTC.

The rearrangement joins TRBV25-1 to TRBJ1-6; a possible D gene is TRBD1 (5 bases). The CDR3 contains 15 residues. The ends were cut back, 0 bases at V and 5 bases at J, with 8 bases in the middle. Germline V gene lookup returns CDR1 MGHDK and CDR2 SYGVNS. CDR3 loop: CASSEYAGHNSPLHF. The CDR3 bases are TGTGCCAGCAGTGAATACGCAGGGCATAATTCACCCCTCCACTTT.

The rearrangement uses TRBV10-3 and TRBJ1-5, with 9 bases lining up with TRBD1. CDR1 is ENHRY, CDR2 SYGVKD, per germline. The CDR3 extends over 15 amino acids. With V trimmed by 6 bases and J by 4 bases, 7 bases remained unmatched. CDR3 protein: CAISSTGGDNQPQHF. DNA of the CDR3: TGTGCCATCAGCTCAACAGGGGGCGATAATCAGCCCCAGCATTTT.

This clonotype was seen only once. The rearrangement links TRBV6-1 to TRBJ2-3; 8 bases match TRBD2. J lost 2 bases, V lost 6 bases, and 10 bases had no gene match. Germline values: CDR1 MNHNS, CDR2 SASEGT. The CDR3 is 16 residues long. This CDR3 reads CASRAQSGGFTDTQYF. Written as DNA, the CDR3 is TGTGCCAGCAGAGCCCAAAGCGGGGGATTCACAGATACGCAGTATTTT.

This clonotype was counted at least ten times. This chain joins TRBV3-1 and TRBJ1-5; TRBD1 matches at 7 bases. The CDR3 has 16 residues. Germline CDR1 reads LGHDT; CDR2 reads YNNKEL (reference sequence). J was trimmed by 2 bases and V by 0 bases; bases with no gene match: 4. The CDR3 region is CASSQEDRVGNQPQHF. The CDR3 nucleotides read TGTGCCAGCAGCCAAGAAGACAGGGTTGGCAATCAGCCCCAGCATTTT.

The chain recombines TRBV18 with TRBJ1-5; D is ambiguous. Trimming stripped 2 bases from V and 0 bases from J, with 8 bases between. The CDR3 totals 15 residues. Germline values: CDR1 KGHSH, CDR2 LQKENI. CDR3 sequence (DNA): TGTGCCAGCTCACCAATAGGTTATAGCAATCAGCCCCAGCATTTT. Translation gives CASSPIGYSNQPQHF.

The chain uses TRBV4-2 and TRBJ1-1; 9 bases are shared with TRBD1. CDR1 LGHNA and CDR2 YNFKEQ come from the germline V gene. This CDR3 has 16 amino acids. J was trimmed by 1 base and V by 0 bases; bases with no gene match: 3. CDR3 coding DNA: TGTGCCAGCAGCCAAGATGGGGACAGGGAGAACACTGAAGCTTTCTTT. Its protein is CASSQDGDRENTEAFF.

This clonotype showed up many times. This chain connects TRBV18 to TRBJ2-7; tentatively, D is TRBD1 or TRBD2 (7 bases each). There are 16 residues in the CDR3. Trimming took off 3 bases at V and 0 bases at J, with 15 bases between the two ends. Germline CDR1 is KGHSH and CDR2 is LQKENI. CDR3 nucleotide sequence: TGTGCCAGCTCACCCCAGGGGGGGATTAGCTCCTACGAGCAGTACTTC. Its translation is CASSPQGGISSYEQYF.

The CDR3 nucleotides are TGCAGTGCTAGGCGGGGGGGCTTGGGCAATCAGCCCCAGCATTTT. This gives the protein CSARRGGLGNQPQHF. V gene TRBV20-1 combines with J gene TRBJ1-5; tentative D call: TRBD1 (6 bases). The germline V gene has CDR1 DFQATT and CDR2 SNEGSKA (reference sequence). V was shortened by 3 bases and J by 2 bases, with 14 bases between the two germline ends. The CDR3 loop spans 15 amino acids.